Shown below are 17 T cell receptor beta chains from a single sample sequenced in a study of OX40 agonist ivuxolimab in advanced cancers. Clones were read by immunoSEQ multiplex PCR, and TCRdb kept only the in-frame ones, dropping some. The sample has fewer than 120,000 clones; over 85% are singletons. Sequencing was performed on CD4+ or CD8+ T cells sorted from blood, taken in a trial of the OX40 agonist ivuxolimab. Every receptor here comes from an adult with an advanced solid tumor such as melanoma, head and neck, liver or kidney cancer.

This rearrangement joins TRBV29-1 to TRBJ1-5; tentative D call: TRBD1 (5 bases). The CDR3 totals 15 residues. V lost 4 bases and J 2 bases, leaving 15 bases between the germline ends. The V gene's germline CDR1 is SQVTM and CDR2 ANQGSEA. This CDR3 is CSVGDGLIGNQPQHF. The CDR3 nucleotides read TGCAGCGTTGGGGACGGATTGATAGGCAATCAGCCCCAGCATTTT.

The chain links TRBV18 to TRBJ2-3; D is ambiguous. CDR3 length: 16 residues. V lost 3 bases and J 2 bases, leaving 15 bases between the germline ends. CDR1 and CDR2 (germline): KGHSH, LQKENI. The CDR3 reads CASSPTRTANTDTQYF. The CDR3 DNA follows: TGTGCCAGCTCACCCACCCGCACAGCCAACACAGATACGCAGTATTTT.

The chain carries TRBV19 and TRBJ1-2; D is perhaps TRBD1 (6 bases). The V gene's germline CDR1 is LNHDA and CDR2 SQIVND (reference sequence). V gave up 6 bases and J gave up 4 bases, with 18 bases separating them. CDR3 size: 15 residues. The chain's CDR3 is CASRRLSGALYGYTF. In DNA form, the CDR3 reads TGTGCCAGTAGACGGCTTTCGGGGGCGCTCTATGGCTACACCTTC.

The chain joins TRBV6-6 to TRBJ2-5; 10 bases match TRBD2. V was clipped by 6 bases and J by 4 bases; unmatched bases: 5. Germline CDR1 and CDR2: MNHNY and SVGAGI (reference sequence). The CDR3 contains 14 residues. This CDR3 reads CASRAGTSAETQYF. DNA for the CDR3: TGTGCCAGCAGAGCCGGGACTAGCGCAGAGACCCAGTACTTC.

This clone was detected many times. CDR3 sequence (DNA): TGTGCCAGCAGCCCAACTCCGGATTCACCCCTCCACTTT. This translates into CASSPTPDSPLHF. The rearrangement links TRBV7-2 to TRBJ1-6; D remains ambiguous. V shed 5 bases and J shed 8 bases, with 10 bases lying between them. The germline CDR1 and CDR2 sequences are SGHTA and FQGNSA. The CDR3 is 13 amino acids.

The J gene is TRBJ2-1, the V gene TRBV7-2; TRBD1 matches 12 bases. The CDR3 is made up of 15 amino acids. Germline V gene lookup returns CDR1 SGHTA and CDR2 FQGNSA. V was pared by 7 bases and J by 8 bases, with 9 bases of the junction left unmatched. CDR3: CASKKPGQGAYEQFF. In nucleotides, the CDR3 is TGTGCCAGCAAAAAACCGGGACAGGGGGCCTATGAGCAGTTCTTC.

The chain uses TRBV11-2 and TRBJ1-4, with D hard to call. V was pared by 5 bases and J by 0 bases, with 4 bases between. Germline lookup yields CDR1 SGHAT and CDR2 FQNNGV. This CDR3 is 13 amino acids long. As DNA, the CDR3 is TGTGCCAGCAGCCGCGCAACTAATGAAAAACTGTTTTTT. Translation gives CASSRATNEKLFF.

The chain uses TRBV6-5 and TRBJ1-1; 9 bases map to TRBD1. Trimming removed 6 bases from V and 1 base from J; junction bases left unmatched: 6. CDR1 and CDR2 (germline): MNHEY, SVGAGI. This CDR3 region has 15 residues. The CDR3 region has the DNA TGTGCCAGCAGGCGGGACAGGGTTCGGAACACTGAAGCTTTCTTT. It translates to CASRRDRVRNTEAFF.

DNA for the CDR3: TGTGCCAGCAGCTTCGGAGGGATCGGGACAGTCTCCTACGAGCAGTACTTC. It translates to CASSFGGIGTVSYEQYF. The J gene is TRBJ2-7, the V gene TRBV13; tentative D call: TRBD1 (7 bases). CDR3 length: 17 residues. Germline CDR1 reads PRHDT; CDR2 reads FYEKMQ (reference sequence). Trimming stripped 3 bases from V and 0 bases from J, with 18 bases between.

This clone was observed a handful of times. The chain is built from TRBV7-9 and TRBJ1-1; no firm D call. The V end lost 0 bases, the J end lost 6 bases, and 5 bases lay between the germline ends. Per germline, CDR1 SEHNR and CDR2 FQNEAQ (reference sequence). The CDR3 length is 12 residues. For the CDR3, the DNA is TGTGCCAGCAGCTTAGCTCAGGCTGAAGCTTTCTTT. It yields the protein CASSLAQAEAFF.

The chain employs TRBV5-1 and TRBJ1-2, with TRBD1 as a possible D gene (6 bases). The CDR3 sequence is 15 residues long. Germline values: CDR1 SGHRS, CDR2 YFSETQ. Trimming cost V 0 bases and J 0 bases, with 9 bases left between them. The CDR3, as DNA: TGCGCCAGCAGCTTGGATGGACAGACTAACTATGGCTACACCTTC. Protein sequence: CASSLDGQTNYGYTF.

The rearrangement links TRBV19 to TRBJ1-6, with TRBD1 as a possible D gene (6 bases). Trimming took 6 bases from V and 7 from J, leaving 13 bases between them. This CDR3 region has 14 residues. Germline CDR1 and CDR2: LNHDA and SQIVND (reference sequence). The CDR3 nucleotides are TGTGCCAGTAGACAGGGCACAGGGAATTCACCCCTCCACTTT. It encodes CASRQGTGNSPLHF.

This chain connects TRBV18 to TRBJ1-3, with 9 bases lining up with TRBD1. Germline loops: CDR1 KGHSH, CDR2 LQKENI. The trim removed 4 bases at V and 4 bases at J, leaving 11 bases unmatched. This CDR3 is 17 amino acids long. The CDR3 is CASSLNPTGGKGNTIYF. CDR3 coding DNA: TGTGCCAGCTCACTAAACCCAACAGGGGGCAAAGGAAACACCATATATTTT. Combining the CDR3 with reference TRBV18 and TRBJ1-3 gives the whole variable domain NAGVMQNPRHLVRRRGQEARLRCSPMKGHSHVYWYRQLPEEGLKFMVYLQKENIIDESGMPKERFSAEFPKEGPSILRIQQVVRGDSAAYFCASSLNPTGGKGNTIYFGEGSWLTVV.

The chain is built from TRBV7-9 and TRBJ2-5, with a weak D call TRBD1 (6 bases). From germline, CDR1 is SEHNR and CDR2 FQNEAQ (reference sequence). Trimming took 5 bases from V and 1 from J, leaving 11 bases between them. This CDR3 has 14 amino acids. Written as DNA, the CDR3 is TGTGCCAGCAGCCTGGACAGTTTCCAAGAGACCCAGTACTTC. Protein: CASSLDSFQETQYF.

The V and J genes are TRBV19 and TRBJ1-2, with 8 nucleotides matching TRBD1. The CDR3 spans 18 residues. The J segment lost 2 bases and the V segment lost 8 bases, leaving 19 bases of the junction unmatched. Germline V gene data show CDR1 as LNHDA and CDR2 as SQIVND (reference sequence). The CDR3 loop is CASRADRGRAGPNYGYTF. The CDR3 DNA sequence: TGTGCCAGTCGGGCCGACAGGGGACGGGCGGGCCCCAACTATGGCTACACCTTC. The whole variable domain, filled in from reference TRBV19 and TRBJ1-2, reads DGGITQSPKYLFRKEGQNVTLSCEQNLNHDAMYWYRQDPGQGLRLIYYSQIVNDFQKGDIAEGYSVSREKKESFPLTVTSAQKNPTAFYLCASRADRGRAGPNYGYTFGSGTRLTVV.

This chain uses TRBV9 with TRBJ1-2; a possible D gene is TRBD1 (5 bases). The CDR3 is 14 amino acids. Deletions cut 3 bases from V and 5 bases from J, with 14 bases between. CDR1 SGDLS and CDR2 YYNGEE come from the germline V gene. For the CDR3, the DNA is TGTGCCAGCAGCGCTTGGGGCGGCCGATATGGCTACACCTTC. It translates to CASSAWGGRYGYTF.

This chain connects TRBV20-1 to TRBJ1-1, with D uncertain. CDR1 and CDR2 (germline): DFQATT, SNEGSKA (reference sequence). The CDR3 covers 11 residues. Between the trimmed V and J ends, which lost 3 bases and 5 bases, there was a span of 7 bases. The chain's CDR3 is CSASRETEAFF. The CDR3 region has the DNA TGCAGTGCTAGTCGAGAGACTGAAGCTTTCTTT.